This T cell receptor (beta chain) was recovered during a study of blood T cell repertoires in COVID-19. Turning to the study itself: Samples of COVID-19 (acute and convalescent) were obtained from the United States, Italy and Spain.

Germline V lookup: CDR1 LNHNV, CDR2 YYDKDF (reference sequence). The V end lost 5 bases, the J end lost 10 bases, and 12 bases lay between the germline ends. This CDR3 has 13 residues. Everyone who took part was roughly 18 to 95 years old, and they came from about two dozen US areas. Cohorts were assigned according to the clinical history that participants reported. Exposed enrollees had met someone with a PCR-confirmed or clinician-diagnosed COVID-19 case at some point within the 2 weeks before study entry. This clone was seen only a few times. The repertoire was sequenced with immunoSEQ multiplex PCR; TCRdb's copy has only in-frame clones and lacks some. The profile shows 430,000 or so clones, over 75% of them singletons.

The chain couples TRBV15 to TRBJ1-6; TRBD1 is a possible D gene (6 bases). This receptor was taken from a woman aged 18-29 years who had been exposed to COVID-19. Material: PBMCs or T cells enriched from blood (not recorded which). This CDR3 reads CATSRRGASPLHF. CDR3 nucleotide sequence: TGTGCCACCAGCCGACGGGGGGCCTCACCCCTCCACTTT.